These 3 T cell receptor beta chains were all obtained from the same sample, sequenced in a study of shared clonotypes between healthy human individuals. Some clones are missing from TCRdb's copy, which holds only in-frame ones; the method was immunoSEQ multiplex PCR. The sample yields just over 2,000,000 clones, around 95% seen once. The specimen sequenced was naive CD4+ T cells sorted from blood. Stated subset: CD45RA+ positively selected. These TCRs come from a man aged 18 to 30 in good health.

Turning to this clone: The sample has other DNA sequences that encode this CDR3 too. This chain connects TRBV2 to TRBJ1-5; the D gene is possibly TRBD1 (5 bases). CDR1 and CDR2 from the germline V gene are SNHLY and FYNNEI. This CDR3 has 14 residues. V lost 6 bases to trimming and J lost 1 base, with 10 bases between them. Here the CDR3 reads CASRQGPSNQPQHF. CDR3 coding DNA: TGTGCCAGCAGGCAGGGACCCAGCAATCAGCCCCAGCATTTT.

The V and J genes are TRBV19 and TRBJ1-2; D remains ambiguous. The CDR3 contains 13 residues. The V gene lost 6 bases and the J gene lost 4 bases, with 12 bases spanning the gap. Germline CDR1 reads LNHDA; CDR2 reads SQIVND (reference sequence). This CDR3 is CASSEGQFYGYTF. Written as DNA, the CDR3 is TGTGCCAGTAGCGAAGGGCAGTTCTATGGCTACACCTTC.

This clone showed up just once. The chain recombines TRBV10-3 with TRBJ2-2, with 7 nucleotides matching TRBD2. This CDR3 has 14 amino acids. CDR1 and CDR2 (germline): ENHRY, SYGVKD. Losses at the gene ends were 8 bases for V and 1 base for J; bases not matched to a gene: 4. CDR3 sequence: CAIGLGLNTGELFF. For the CDR3, the DNA is TGTGCCATCGGACTAGGGCTGAACACCGGGGAGCTGTTTTTT.